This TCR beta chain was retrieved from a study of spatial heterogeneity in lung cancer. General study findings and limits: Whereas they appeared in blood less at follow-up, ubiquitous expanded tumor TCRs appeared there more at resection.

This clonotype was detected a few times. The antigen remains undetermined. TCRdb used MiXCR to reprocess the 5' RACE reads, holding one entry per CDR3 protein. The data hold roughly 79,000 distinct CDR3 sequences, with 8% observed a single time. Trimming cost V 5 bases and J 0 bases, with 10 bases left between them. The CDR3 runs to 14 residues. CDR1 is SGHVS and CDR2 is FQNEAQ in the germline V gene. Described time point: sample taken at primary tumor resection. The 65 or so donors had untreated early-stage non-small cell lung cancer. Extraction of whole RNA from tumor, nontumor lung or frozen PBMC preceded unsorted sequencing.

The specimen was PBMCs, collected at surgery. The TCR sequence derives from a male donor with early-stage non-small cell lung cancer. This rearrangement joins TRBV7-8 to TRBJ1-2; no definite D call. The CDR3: CASSPRSANYGYTF. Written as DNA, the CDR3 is TGTGCCAGCAGCCCCCGCTCGGCTAACTATGGCTACACCTTC.